The following is a T cell receptor (beta chain) sequence with its context. This clone has at least ten counts. The target of this receptor is not known. No qualities accompany the bases; no much larger clone lies one base away. This entry is derived from a study of blood T cell repertoires in COVID-19 (dated by TCRdb to the early 2020s). Background for the entire study: Collaborator samples came from the United States, Italy and Spain and covered acute and convalescent phases of COVID-19. The material from the prospective study consisted of cDNA or gDNA derived from T cells, B-cell-depleted T cells, or PBMCs. Subjects who had been exposed to COVID-19, were actively infected with it, or had recovered from it provided the deeply sampled blood TCRbeta repertoires that made up the dataset. A freely available public database, intended as a resource for researchers studying the immune response to SARS-CoV-2, is where the repertoires were released. The samples were drawn from two sources: the first 160 participants of the ongoing ImmuneRACE study, and 1,000 to 1,500 subjects contributed by 6 global collaborators. Nearly every sample came with metadata listing a de-identified subject ID, COVID-19 status, age in years and sex. Where HLA class I and class II types were available, the types were taken from metadata supplied by the sample provider, not from assay-based typing.

Compared with germline, V lacks 6 bases and J lacks 4 bases; bases without a gene match: 0. The CDR3, from cysteine to phenylalanine, totals 12 residues. Left in the record is the CDR3 DNA by itself, 36 bases read in frame from the first base. Enrolling through a virtual design, the prospective study's participants ranged in age from roughly 18 to 95 years and lived across around 25 United States geographic areas. Cohort assignment in the prospective study relied on participant-reported clinical history from a screening survey and a study questionnaire. In the prospective study, whole blood, serum and a nasopharyngeal or oropharyngeal swab were collected from each participant by mobile phlebotomists. Participants in the prospective study had the option to provide additional blood draws and questionnaires over an approximately 2-month period. Before DNA extraction, prospective study blood samples were shipped either frozen or at room temperature.

The immunoSEQ Assay, a bias-controlled multiplex PCR, was used to amplify TCRbeta CDR3 regions from genomic DNA. As for how the authors treated the data: The number of nucleated cells in each sample was estimated by amplification of reference gene primers within the assay. To quantify the absolute abundance of each unique TCRbeta CDR3 rearrangement, sequence reads were collapsed and filtered. Productive Simpson clonality was computed per sample as the square root of Simpson's diversity index over productive rearrangements. TCRdb holds this immuneACCESS table with in-frame rearrangements only. Some clones are missing; in checked studies, unresolved V genes explain under half, and the rest has no known cause. Clone size and the V and J calls come from that table; the DNA yielded D and trimming. This sample holds 200,000 or so clones; about nine tenths were observed only once. The leading ten clones occupy 3% to 4.5% of the sample.

The full study reports these points: How much clinical and demographic metadata was included differed by source and by participant, and the metadata was provided uncurated.

Input material: PBMCs or T cells enriched from blood (not recorded which). The chain couples TRBV12-3 or TRBV12-4 to TRBJ1-3; 7 bases in between match TRBD1. This receptor was taken from a woman aged 40 to 55 with acute COVID-19. The CDR3 loop reads CASRDRGNTIYF. The DNA reads TGTGCCAGCAGGGACAGGGGAAACACCATATATTTT.